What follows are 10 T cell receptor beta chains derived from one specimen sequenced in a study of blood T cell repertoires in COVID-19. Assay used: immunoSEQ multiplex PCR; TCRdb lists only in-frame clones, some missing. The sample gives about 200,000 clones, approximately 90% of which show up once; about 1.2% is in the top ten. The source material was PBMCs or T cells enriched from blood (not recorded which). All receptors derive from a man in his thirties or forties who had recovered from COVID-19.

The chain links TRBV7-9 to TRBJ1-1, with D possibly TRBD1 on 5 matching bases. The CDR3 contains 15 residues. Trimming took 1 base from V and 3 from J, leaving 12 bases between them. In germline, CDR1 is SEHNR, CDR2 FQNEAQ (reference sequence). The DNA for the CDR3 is TGTGCCAGCAGCTTAGAGGCCAGGGCCCACACTGAAGCTTTCTTT. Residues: CASSLEARAHTEAFF.

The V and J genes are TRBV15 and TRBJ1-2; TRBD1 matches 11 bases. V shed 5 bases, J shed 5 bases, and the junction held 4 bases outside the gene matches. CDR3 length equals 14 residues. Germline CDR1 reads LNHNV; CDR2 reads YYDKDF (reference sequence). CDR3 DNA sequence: TGTGCCACCAGCGTCGGGACAGGGGGGTATGGCTACACCTTC. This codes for CATSVGTGGYGYTF.

The CDR3 loop is CATSKHREHEKLFF. In nucleotides, the CDR3 is TGTGCCACCAGCAAACACAGGGAACACGAAAAACTGTTTTTT. This chain uses TRBV15 with TRBJ1-4; tentative D call: TRBD1 (6 bases). Germline loops: CDR1 LNHNV, CDR2 YYDKDF (reference sequence). The CDR3 covers 14 residues. Trimming removed 4 bases from V and 8 bases from J, with 14 bases in between.

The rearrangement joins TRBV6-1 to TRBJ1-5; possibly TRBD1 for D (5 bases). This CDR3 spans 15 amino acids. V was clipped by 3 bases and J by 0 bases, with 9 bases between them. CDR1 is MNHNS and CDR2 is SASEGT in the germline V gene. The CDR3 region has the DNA TGTGCCAGCAGTGAGGGACTCCCTAGCAATCAGCCCCAGCATTTT. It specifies CASSEGLPSNQPQHF.

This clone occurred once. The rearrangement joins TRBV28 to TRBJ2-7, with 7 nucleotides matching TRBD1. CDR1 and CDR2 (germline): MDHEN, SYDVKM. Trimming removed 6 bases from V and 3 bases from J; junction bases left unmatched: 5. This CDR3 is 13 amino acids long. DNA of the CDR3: TGTGCCAGCAGGGGGGACAGCCGCTACGAGCAGTACTTC. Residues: CASRGDSRYEQYF.

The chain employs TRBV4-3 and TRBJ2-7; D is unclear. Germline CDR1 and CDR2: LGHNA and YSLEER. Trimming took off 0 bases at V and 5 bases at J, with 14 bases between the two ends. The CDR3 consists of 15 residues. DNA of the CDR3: TGCGCCAGCAGCCAAGATCGGCGGAGCTCGGACGAGCAGTACTTC. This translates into CASSQDRRSSDEQYF.

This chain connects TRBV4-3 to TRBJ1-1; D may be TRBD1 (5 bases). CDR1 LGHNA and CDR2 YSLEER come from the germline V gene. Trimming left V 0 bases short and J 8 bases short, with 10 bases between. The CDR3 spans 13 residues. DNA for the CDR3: TGCGCCAGCAGCCAAGATGAGACAGCCGAAGCTTTCTTT. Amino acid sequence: CASSQDETAEAFF.

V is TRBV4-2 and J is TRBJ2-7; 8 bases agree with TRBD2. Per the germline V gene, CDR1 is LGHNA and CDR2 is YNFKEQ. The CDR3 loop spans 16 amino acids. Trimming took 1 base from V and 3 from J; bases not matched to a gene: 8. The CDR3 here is CASSQGFRGGHYEQYF. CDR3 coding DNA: TGTGCCAGCAGCCAAGGTTTCCGGGGGGGCCACTACGAGCAGTACTTC.

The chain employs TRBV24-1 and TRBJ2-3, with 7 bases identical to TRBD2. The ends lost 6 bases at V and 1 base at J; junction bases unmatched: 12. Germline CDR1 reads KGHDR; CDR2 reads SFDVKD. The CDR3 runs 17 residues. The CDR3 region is CATSSKGFTSGTDTQYF. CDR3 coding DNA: TGTGCCACCAGTTCCAAGGGTTTCACTAGCGGCACAGATACGCAGTATTTT.

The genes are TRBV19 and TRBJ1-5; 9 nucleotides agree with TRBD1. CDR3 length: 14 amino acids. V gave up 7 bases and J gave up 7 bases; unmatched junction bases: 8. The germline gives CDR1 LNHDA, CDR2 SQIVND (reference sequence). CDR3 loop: CASTAGQGYQPQHF. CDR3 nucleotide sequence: TGTGCCAGTACCGCGGGACAGGGTTACCAGCCCCAGCATTTT.